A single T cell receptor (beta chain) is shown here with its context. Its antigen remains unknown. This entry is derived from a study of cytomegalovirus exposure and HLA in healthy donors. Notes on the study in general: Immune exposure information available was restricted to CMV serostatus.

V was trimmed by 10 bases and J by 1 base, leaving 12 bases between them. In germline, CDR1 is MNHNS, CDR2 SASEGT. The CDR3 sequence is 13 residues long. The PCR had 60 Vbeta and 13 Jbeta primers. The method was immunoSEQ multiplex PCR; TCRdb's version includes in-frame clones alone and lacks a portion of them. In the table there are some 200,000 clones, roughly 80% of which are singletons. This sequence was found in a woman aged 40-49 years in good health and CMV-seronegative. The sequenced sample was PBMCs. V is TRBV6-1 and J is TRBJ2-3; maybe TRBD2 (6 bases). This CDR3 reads CATTGGGTDTQYF. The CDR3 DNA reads TGTGCCACCACCGGAGGGGGCACAGATACGCAGTATTTT.